This is a list of T cell receptor beta chains from one sample in a study of early T cells in non-severe SARS-CoV-2 infection. From the 5' RACE reads, TCRdb called clonotypes with MiXCR, one entry per CDR3 protein. Among 50,000 to 60,000 distinct CDR3 sequences listed, around 10% were seen once. The sample comprised whole blood. These receptors were obtained from an adult who was a healthcare worker with PCR-confirmed SARS-CoV-2 infection or an uninfected control (not recorded which). The CDR3 runs from the conserved cysteine through the conserved F or W. The D gene is left open where the match is weak. For some rows the clone size is stated as once, few or many, or as a class when expanded; others skip it.

j_gene	d_gene	v_gene	abundance	CDR3nt	CDR3aa
TRBJ1-6	-	TRBV28	many	TGTGCCAGCAGCACAGGGATTTCACCCCTCCACTTT	CASSTGISPLHF
TRBJ1-5	-	TRBV6-2/TRBV6-3	-	TGTGCCAGCTCGCTCGGGGGCGGGGGCAATCAGCCCCAGCATTTT	CASSLGGGGNQPQHF
TRBJ2-3	TRBD1	TRBV29-1	-	TGCAGCGTTGGGACCGTAAAGGGGGCCCCCACAGATACGCAGTATTTT	CSVGTVKGAPTDTQYF
TRBJ1-3	-	TRBV2	-	TGTGCCAGCATTTCCGGAGGAAACACCATATATTTT	CASISGGNTIYF
TRBJ1-2	-	TRBV28	many	TGTGCCAGCAGTGCGCGAGGTTCTAACTATGGCTACACCTTC	CASSARGSNYGYTF
TRBJ2-3	-	TRBV28	few	TGTGCCAGCAGTCTTAGCGGAAGTGGGATCACAGATACGCAGTATTTT	CASSLSGSGITDTQYF
TRBJ2-7	-	TRBV5-1	many	TGCGCCAGCAGTGGTGAGGGCTCCTACGAGCAGTACTTC	CASSGEGSYEQYF
TRBJ1-1	TRBD1	TRBV7-9	many	TGTGCCAGCAGCCAGACAGGGTTGGCTTTCTTT	CASSQTGLAFF
TRBJ2-7	TRBD1	TRBV5-5	once	TGTGCCAGCAGCCGACAGGGAACCTACGAGCAGTACTTC	CASSRQGTYEQYF
TRBJ2-3	-	TRBV7-3	-	TGTGCCAGCAGCCGTTTAGGAGGCACAGATACGCAGTATTTT	CASSRLGGTDTQYF
TRBJ2-7	TRBD2	TRBV20-1	many	TGCAGTGCTGCGAGTATCGGGGGGGGTTCCTACGAGCAGTACTTC	CSAASIGGGSYEQYF
TRBJ1-1	-	TRBV4-1	many	TGCGCCAGCAGCCAAGGTACGCTATTGAACACTGAAGTTTTCTTT	CASSQGTLLNTEVFF
TRBJ1-4	-	TRBV4-1	few	TGCGCCAGCAGTCCCCGGGACGGGCAGGAAAAACTGTTTTTT	CASSPRDGQEKLFF
TRBJ2-2	-	TRBV19	-	TGTGCCAGTAGTATCGGGGGCGCGAGCACCGGGGAGCTGTTTTTT	CASSIGGASTGELFF
TRBJ1-3	-	TRBV6-1	many	TGTGCCAGCAGTGAGGACAGAAACTCTGAAAACACCATATATTTT	CASSEDRNSENTIYF
TRBJ2-3	-	TRBV28	many	TGTGCCAGCAGTTTAGGGACAACGCGTACAGATACGCAGTATTTT	CASSLGTTRTDTQYF
TRBJ2-2	TRBD2	TRBV5-6	many	TGTGCCAGCAGCTGGGGCGGGAGCTTGGCCGGGGAGCTGTTTTTT	CASSWGGSLAGELFF